This T cell receptor (beta chain) was identified during a study of technical replicates of blood from several donors. Profiling relied on immunoSEQ multiplex PCR, and the TCRdb table lists in-frame clones only, not all of them. Of around 79,000 clones in the sample, 91% are singletons; the top ten hold about 0.4%. This CDR3 spans 15 amino acids. The germline V gene encodes CDR1 SGDLS and CDR2 YYNGEE. Deletions cut 3 bases from V and 3 bases from J, with 15 bases between. This TCR was recovered from a human donor in good health. Some clones in this sample may be carry-over from other donors' samples. The V call is TRBV9, the J call TRBJ1-2; D perhaps matches TRBD1 (6 bases). The sample consisted of T cells isolated from PBMCs. CDR3 region: CASSASTGPHYGYTF. CDR3 in DNA: TGTGCCAGCAGCGCCTCGACAGGACCTCACTATGGCTACACCTTC.